This T cell receptor (beta chain) was observed in a study of blood T cell repertoires in COVID-19. Study as a whole: Spain, Italy and the United States supplied samples that represented acute and convalescent COVID-19.

A COVID-19 case was met by exposed participants within 2 weeks before study entry. A few counts support this clone. Sequence at one end of the junction differs from germline and may be a read error. In the original workflow: Counts of nucleated cells, estimated from reference gene primer amplification, were obtained. Profiled with immunoSEQ multiplex PCR; TCRdb holds only in-frame clones, not every one. V and J calls and clone size are as listed in that table; D and trimming were resolved from the DNA. The repertoire consists of roughly 64,000 clones, with more than 55% occurring once and the leading ten covering approximately 50%. The TCR originated in a woman in her sixties who had been exposed to COVID-19. Sequencing was performed on PBMCs or T cells enriched from blood (not recorded which).

The CDR3 reads CASSLGSGSTDTQYF. The CDR3 bases are TGTGCTAGCAGCTTAGGTAGCGGAAGCACAGATACGCAGTATTTT. This sequence joins TRBV7-7 and TRBJ2-3, with a tentative D call TRBD2 (6 bases). From germline, CDR1 is SSHAT and CDR2 FNYEAQ (reference sequence). The CDR3 runs to 15 residues.